This TCR beta chain was obtained from a study of OX40 agonist ivuxolimab in advanced cancers. Concerning this clone itself: Different DNA sequences within this sample yield the same CDR3.

TCRdb keeps only in-frame clones here, not all; method: immunoSEQ multiplex PCR. The table lists roughly 70,000 clones, 85% of them singletons. Germline V gene data show CDR1 as SGHTA and CDR2 as FQGNSA. The CDR3 is made up of 14 amino acids. V lost 1 base and J lost 2, with 9 bases in between. The source of this sequence is an adult with an advanced solid tumor such as melanoma, head and neck, liver or kidney cancer. This chain joins TRBV7-2 and TRBJ2-7, with D possibly matching TRBD1 (5 bases). The material was CD4+ or CD8+ T cells sorted from blood, obtained in a trial of the OX40 agonist ivuxolimab. The CDR3 DNA reads TGTGCCAGCAGCTTAGTGGCAGGGCCCTACGAGCAGTACTTC. Encoded protein: CASSLVAGPYEQYF.